The clone carrying this T cell receptor beta chain was seen more than once but under ten times. Preparation of the TCRbeta library involved a method that used unique molecular identifiers. TCRdb called the PCR reads again in MiXCR, with one record for every CDR3 protein. The profile covers about 610,000 distinct CDR3 sequences, with about 10% appearing a single time and roughly 3.9% taken by the ten largest. Germline values: CDR1 MNHEY, CDR2 SVGEGT. The CDR3 is 15 amino acids. V dropped 6 bases and J dropped 1; count of bases not matched to a gene: 9. This sample was taken from a study of T-cell reconstitution after alpha-beta-depleted transplantation in children.

The specimen was PBMCs from the stem cell graft donor, collected from the stem cell graft. The chain links TRBV6-2 or TRBV6-3 to TRBJ2-7; 7 positions agree with TRBD2. This sequence originates from a human donor who donated a stem cell graft to a child with acute myeloid leukemia. In DNA form, the CDR3 reads TGTGCCAGCAGAAATCGGGACTACCCTTCCTACGAGCAGTACTTC. Translation gives CASRNRDYPSYEQYF.